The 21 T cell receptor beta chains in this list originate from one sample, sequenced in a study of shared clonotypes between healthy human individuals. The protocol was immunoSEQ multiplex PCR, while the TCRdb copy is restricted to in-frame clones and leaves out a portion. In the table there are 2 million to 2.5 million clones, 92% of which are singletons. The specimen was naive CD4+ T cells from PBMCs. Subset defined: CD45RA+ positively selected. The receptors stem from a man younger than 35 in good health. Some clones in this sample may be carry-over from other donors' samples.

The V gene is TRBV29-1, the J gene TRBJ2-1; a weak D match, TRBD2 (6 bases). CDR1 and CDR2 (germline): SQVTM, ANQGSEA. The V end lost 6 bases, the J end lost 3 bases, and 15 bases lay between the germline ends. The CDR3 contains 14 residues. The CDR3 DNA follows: TGCAGCGTCGGAAACTACGGGAGCTACAATGAGCAGTTCTTC. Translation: CSVGNYGSYNEQFF.

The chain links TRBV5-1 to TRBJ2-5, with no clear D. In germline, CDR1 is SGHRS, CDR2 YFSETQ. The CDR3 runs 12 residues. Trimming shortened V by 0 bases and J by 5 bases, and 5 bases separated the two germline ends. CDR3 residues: CASSLGYETQYF. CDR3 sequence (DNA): TGCGCCAGCAGCTTGGGCTACGAGACCCAGTACTTC.

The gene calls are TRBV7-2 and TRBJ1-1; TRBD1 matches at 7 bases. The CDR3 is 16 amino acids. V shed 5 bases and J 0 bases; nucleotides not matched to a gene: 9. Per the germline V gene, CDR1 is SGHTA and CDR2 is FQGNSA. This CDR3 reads CASSRRWTGVNTEAFF. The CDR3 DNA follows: TGTGCCAGCAGCCGAAGATGGACAGGAGTGAACACTGAAGCTTTCTTT.

The CDR3 loop is CASWDRGESDTQYF. CDR3 DNA: TGTGCCAGTTGGGACAGGGGAGAATCAGATACGCAGTATTTT. V is TRBV28 and J is TRBJ2-3; 10 bases line up with TRBD1. CDR3 length: 14 residues. V was clipped by 9 bases and J by 4 bases; unmatched bases: 7. CDR1 is MDHEN, CDR2 SYDVKM, per germline.

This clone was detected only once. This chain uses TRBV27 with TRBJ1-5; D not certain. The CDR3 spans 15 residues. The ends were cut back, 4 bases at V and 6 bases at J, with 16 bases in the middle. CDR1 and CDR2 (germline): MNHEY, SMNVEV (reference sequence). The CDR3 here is CASSSGPQVAQPQHF. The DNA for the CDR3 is TGTGCCAGCAGTTCCGGTCCTCAGGTGGCTCAGCCCCAGCATTTT.

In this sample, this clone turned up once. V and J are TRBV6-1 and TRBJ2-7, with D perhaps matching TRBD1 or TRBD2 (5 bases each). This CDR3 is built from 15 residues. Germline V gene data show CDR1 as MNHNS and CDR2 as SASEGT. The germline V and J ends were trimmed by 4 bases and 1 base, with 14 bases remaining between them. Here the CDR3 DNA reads TGTGCCAGCAGTGCCCGGGACGCCCAGTCCTACGAGCAGTACTTC. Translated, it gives CASSARDAQSYEQYF.

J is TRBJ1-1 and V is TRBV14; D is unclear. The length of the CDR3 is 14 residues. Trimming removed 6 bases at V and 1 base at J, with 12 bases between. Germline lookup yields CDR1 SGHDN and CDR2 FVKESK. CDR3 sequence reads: CASSRMDPNTEAFF. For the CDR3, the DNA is TGTGCCAGCAGTAGGATGGACCCGAACACTGAAGCTTTCTTT. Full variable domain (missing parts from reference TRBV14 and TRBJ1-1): EAGVTQFPSHSVIEKGQTVTLRCDPISGHDNLYWYRRVMGKEIKFLLHFVKESKQDESGMPNNRFLAERTGGTYSTLKVQPAELEDSGVYFCASSRMDPNTEAFFGQGTRLTVV.

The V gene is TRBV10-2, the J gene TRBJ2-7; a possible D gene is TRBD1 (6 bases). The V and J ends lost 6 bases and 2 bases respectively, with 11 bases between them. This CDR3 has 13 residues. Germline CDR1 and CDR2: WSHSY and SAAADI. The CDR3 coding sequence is TGCGCCAGCAGGTACGGACAGACCTACGAGCAGTACTTC. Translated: CASRYGQTYEQYF.

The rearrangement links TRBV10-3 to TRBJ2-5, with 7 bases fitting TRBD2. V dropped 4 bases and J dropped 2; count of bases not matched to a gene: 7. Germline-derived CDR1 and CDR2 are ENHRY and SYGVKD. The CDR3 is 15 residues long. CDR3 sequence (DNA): TGTGCCATCAGTGCTACTCCGGGGGGTCAAGAGACCCAGTACTTC. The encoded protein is CAISATPGGQETQYF.

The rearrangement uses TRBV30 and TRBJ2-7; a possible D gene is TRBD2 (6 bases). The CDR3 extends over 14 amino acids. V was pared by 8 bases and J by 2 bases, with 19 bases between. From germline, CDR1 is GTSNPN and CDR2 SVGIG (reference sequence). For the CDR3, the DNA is TGTGCCGCAATCCCCGCGGGGTCTACCTACGAGCAGTACTTC. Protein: CAAIPAGSTYEQYF.

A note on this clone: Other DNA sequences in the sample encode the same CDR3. CDR3 protein: CASSLDRGGTEAFF. In nucleotides, the CDR3 is TGCGCCAGCAGCTTGGACAGGGGTGGCACTGAAGCTTTCTTT. The chain carries TRBV5-1 and TRBJ1-1, with 7 nucleotides matching TRBD1. The junction had 3 bases not matched to a gene; V was cut back by 0 bases and J by 4 bases. This CDR3 is built from 14 residues. Per the germline V gene, CDR1 is SGHRS and CDR2 is YFSETQ.

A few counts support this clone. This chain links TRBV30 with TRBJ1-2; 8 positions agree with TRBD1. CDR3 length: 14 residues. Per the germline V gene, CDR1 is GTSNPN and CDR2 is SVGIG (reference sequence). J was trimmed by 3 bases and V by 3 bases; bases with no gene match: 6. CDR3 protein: CAWRRQGPDYGYTF. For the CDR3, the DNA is TGTGCCTGGAGGAGACAGGGGCCTGACTATGGCTACACCTTC.

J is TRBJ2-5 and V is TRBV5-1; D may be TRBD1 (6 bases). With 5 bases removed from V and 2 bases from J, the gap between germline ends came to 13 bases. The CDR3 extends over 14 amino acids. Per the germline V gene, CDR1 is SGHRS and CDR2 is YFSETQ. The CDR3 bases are TGCGCCAGCAGTTATATCACAGGGCAAGAGACCCAGTACTTC. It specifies CASSYITGQETQYF. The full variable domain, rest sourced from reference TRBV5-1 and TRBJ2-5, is KAGVTQTPRYLIKTRGQQVTLSCSPISGHRSVSWYQQTPGQGLQFLFEYFSETQRNKGNFPGRFSGRQFSNSRSEMNVSTLELGDSALYLCASSYITGQETQYFGPGTRLLVL.

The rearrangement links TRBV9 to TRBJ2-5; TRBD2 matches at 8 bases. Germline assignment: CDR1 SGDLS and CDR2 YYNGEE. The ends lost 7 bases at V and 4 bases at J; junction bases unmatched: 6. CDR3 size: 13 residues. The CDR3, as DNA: TGTGCCAGCGGCGGGGGGCTTATAGAGACCCAGTACTTC. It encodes CASGGGLIETQYF.

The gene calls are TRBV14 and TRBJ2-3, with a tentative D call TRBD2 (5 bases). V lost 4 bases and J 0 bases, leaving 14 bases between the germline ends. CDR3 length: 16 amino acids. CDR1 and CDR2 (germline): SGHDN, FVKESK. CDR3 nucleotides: TGTGCCAGCAGCCTCTTTGTGTGGGAGAGCACAGATACGCAGTATTTT. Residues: CASSLFVWESTDTQYF. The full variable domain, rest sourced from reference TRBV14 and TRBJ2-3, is EAGVTQFPSHSVIEKGQTVTLRCDPISGHDNLYWYRRVMGKEIKFLLHFVKESKQDESGMPNNRFLAERTGGTYSTLKVQPAELEDSGVYFCASSLFVWESTDTQYFGPGTRLTVL.

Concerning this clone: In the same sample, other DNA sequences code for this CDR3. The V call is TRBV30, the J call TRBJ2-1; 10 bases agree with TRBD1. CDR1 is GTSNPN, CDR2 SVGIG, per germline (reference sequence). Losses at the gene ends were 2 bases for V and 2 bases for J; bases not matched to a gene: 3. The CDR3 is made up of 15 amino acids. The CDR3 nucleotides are TGTGCCTGGAGTACCGGGACAGGGGCCTACAATGAGCAGTTCTTC. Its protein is CAWSTGTGAYNEQFF.

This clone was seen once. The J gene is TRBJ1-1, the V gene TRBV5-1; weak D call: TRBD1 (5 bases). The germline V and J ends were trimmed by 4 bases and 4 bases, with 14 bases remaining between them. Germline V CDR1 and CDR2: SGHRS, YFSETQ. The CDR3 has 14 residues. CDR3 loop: CASSQYPGSTEAFF. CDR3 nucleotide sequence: TGCGCCAGCAGCCAGTACCCAGGGTCCACTGAAGCTTTCTTT.

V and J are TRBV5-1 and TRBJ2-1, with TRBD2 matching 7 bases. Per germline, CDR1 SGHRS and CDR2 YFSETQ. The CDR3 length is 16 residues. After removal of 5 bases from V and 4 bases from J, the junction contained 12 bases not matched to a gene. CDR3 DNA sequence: TGCGCCAGCAGTTTCGACCCCCACGGGGGGTACAATGAGCAGTTCTTC. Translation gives CASSFDPHGGYNEQFF.

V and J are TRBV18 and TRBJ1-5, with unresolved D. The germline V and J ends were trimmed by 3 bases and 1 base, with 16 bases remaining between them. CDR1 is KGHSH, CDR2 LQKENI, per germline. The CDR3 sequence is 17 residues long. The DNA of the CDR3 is TGTGCCAGCTCACCGGTCGATGGACCAGGCAGCAATCAGCCCCAGCATTTT. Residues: CASSPVDGPGSNQPQHF.

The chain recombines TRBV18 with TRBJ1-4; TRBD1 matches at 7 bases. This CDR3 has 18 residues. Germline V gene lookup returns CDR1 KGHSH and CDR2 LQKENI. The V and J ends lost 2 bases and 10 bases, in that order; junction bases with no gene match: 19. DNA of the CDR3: TGTGCCAGCTCACCAAGAGGGGGCGTTCGGTTAGTGTTAGGAAAACTGTTTTTT. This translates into CASSPRGGVRLVLGKLFF.

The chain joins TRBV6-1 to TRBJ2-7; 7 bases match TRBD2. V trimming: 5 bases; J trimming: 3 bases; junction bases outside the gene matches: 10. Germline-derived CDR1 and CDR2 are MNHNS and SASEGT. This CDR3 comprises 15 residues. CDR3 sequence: CASSPNRDYLYEQYF. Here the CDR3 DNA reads TGTGCCAGCAGTCCTAACCGGGACTACCTCTACGAGCAGTACTTC.